The 17 T cell receptor beta chains given below trace back to one sample, sequenced in a study of T cells in Graves' hyperthyroidism and ophthalmopathy. TCR beta CDR3 regions were amplified from RNA. A first-round RT-PCR of the TCR CDR3 used the HTBI primer set. Via MiXCR, TCRdb re-called the multiplex PCR reads, giving one row per CDR3 protein. This sample has 550,000 to 700,000 distinct CDR3 sequences, with about 15% found just once. The sample comprised blood. The source is a woman between 35 and 50 years old with Graves' ophthalmopathy.

This clonotype has at least ten counts. The chain carries TRBV6-1 and TRBJ1-1, with D uncertain. V lost 9 bases to trimming and J lost 5 bases, with 10 bases between them. Germline loops: CDR1 MNHNS, CDR2 SASEGT. The CDR3 loop spans 11 amino acids. The CDR3 here is CARPISTEAFF. The CDR3, as DNA: TGTGCCAGACCAATCTCAACTGAAGCTTTCTTT.

At least ten counts were recorded for this clonotype. Since a much larger clone is just one base distant, this may be a read error. The chain links TRBV6-2 or TRBV6-3 to TRBJ2-7, with 7 nucleotides matching TRBD2. Per germline, CDR1 MNHEY and CDR2 SVGEGT. V shed 3 bases and J 5 bases; nucleotides not matched to a gene: 7. The CDR3 extends over 14 amino acids. The CDR3 sequence: CASSYQRDYHEQYF. The CDR3 DNA is TGTGCCAGCAGTTATCAACGGGACTACCACGAGCAGTACTTC.

DNA for the CDR3: TGTGCCAGCACCCTGGGACTAGCGGGGACCCAAGAGACCCAGTACTTC. Its protein is CASTLGLAGTQETQYF. The chain is built from TRBV12-3 or TRBV12-4 and TRBJ2-5; 13 nucleotides line up with TRBD2. The CDR3 totals 16 residues. The V segment lost 7 bases and the J segment 1 base; nucleotides outside the gene matches: 6.

The chain has TRBV6-2 or TRBV6-3 and TRBJ1-1; TRBD1 might be the D (6 bases). From germline, CDR1 is MNHEY and CDR2 SVGEGT. The germline V and J ends were trimmed by 4 bases and 5 bases, with 14 bases remaining between them. This CDR3 is built from 14 residues. The CDR3 sequence: CASSSGGPRTEAFF. CDR3 nucleotide sequence: TGTGCCAGCAGTTCCGGGGGCCCGAGGACTGAAGCTTTCTTT.

This clonotype was seen at least ten times. The genes are TRBV6-2 or TRBV6-3 and TRBJ2-7; 8 bases are a match to TRBD2. Germline V gene lookup returns CDR1 MNHEY and CDR2 SVGEGT. Germline trimming cut 5 bases from V and 2 bases from J; bases unmatched to any gene: 5. There are 14 residues in the CDR3. In nucleotides, the CDR3 is TGTGCCAGCAGTAAGCCGGGACTAGCCTACGAGCAGTACTTC. Translated: CASSKPGLAYEQYF.

This clonotype was picked up many times. The chain links TRBV20-1 to TRBJ2-7, with 7 positions matching TRBD2. The germline CDR1 and CDR2 sequences are DFQATT and SNEGSKA (reference sequence). Trimming at V came to 6 bases and at J to 4 bases, leaving 6 bases not matched to a gene. CDR3 length: 12 residues. CDR3 sequence: CSARDYTYEQYF. The CDR3 DNA reads as TGCAGTGCACGGGACTATACTTACGAGCAGTACTTC.

This clonotype has a count of ten or more. The gene calls are TRBV28 and TRBJ1-2; maybe TRBD1 (6 bases). In germline, CDR1 is MDHEN, CDR2 SYDVKM. Trimming pared 7 bases from V and 4 bases from J, leaving 10 bases between. The CDR3 runs to 12 residues. For the CDR3, the DNA is TGTGCCAGCAAAAAGGACAGCTATGGCTACACCTTC. Protein product: CASKKDSYGYTF.

The J gene is TRBJ2-1, the V gene TRBV7-9; TRBD2 matches 8 bases. Unmatched junction bases numbered 7, after V lost 9 bases and J lost 3 bases. The CDR3 loop spans 14 amino acids. Germline values: CDR1 SEHNR, CDR2 FQNEAQ (reference sequence). The DNA of the CDR3 is TGTGCCAGTACACTAGCGGAGCTCTACAATGAGCAGTTCTTC. This translates into CASTLAELYNEQFF.

This clonotype was detected many times. The gene calls are TRBV19 and TRBJ1-6; the D is unclear. Germline V gives CDR1 LNHDA, CDR2 SQIVND (reference sequence). The length of the CDR3 is 16 residues. The V gene lost 10 bases and the J gene lost 4 bases, with 20 bases spanning the gap. The CDR3, as DNA: TGTGCCACTTCTGCATCAGGCTCTGCTTATAATTCACCCCTCCACTTT. The encoded protein is CATSASGSAYNSPLHF.

At least ten counts were recorded for this clonotype. This rearrangement joins TRBV24-1 to TRBJ2-7; D gene uncertain. The V gene's germline CDR1 is KGHDR and CDR2 SFDVKD. The CDR3 is 12 residues long. The V end lost 4 bases, the J end lost 7 bases, and 10 bases lay between the germline ends. The chain's CDR3 is CATSDYVGEQYF. DNA of the CDR3: TGTGCCACCAGTGACTACGTGGGGGAGCAGTACTTC.

V gene TRBV28 combines with J gene TRBJ2-5, with D possibly TRBD2 on 7 matching bases. The CDR3 is 16 residues long. V was clipped by 6 bases and J by 10 bases, with 27 bases between them. Germline V CDR1 and CDR2: MDHEN, SYDVKM. As DNA, the CDR3 is TGTGCCAGCAGGTCCGGGGGGCAGAACCCAAGAGATGGCCAGTACTTC. Translated, it gives CASRSGGQNPRDGQYF.

There are many counts of this clonotype. The CDR3 DNA reads as TGTGCCAGCAGTTTAGCGGAGAGGACCGGGGAGCTGTTTTTT. It encodes CASSLAERTGELFF. The chain couples TRBV12-3 or TRBV12-4 to TRBJ2-2, with D hard to call. V was pared by 0 bases and J by 5 bases, with 7 bases between. The CDR3 has 14 residues.

This clonotype appeared many times. CDR3 sequence (DNA): TGTGCCACCTCCGAGGGGACAGCCTACGAGCAGTACTTC. This gives the protein CATSEGTAYEQYF. This chain joins TRBV6-5 and TRBJ2-7, with TRBD1 matching 7 bases. The CDR3 sequence is 13 residues long. CDR1 and CDR2 from the germline V gene are MNHEY and SVGAGI. Trimming removed 10 bases from V and 2 bases from J; junction bases left unmatched: 8.

This clonotype was seen many times. The genes are TRBV5-1 and TRBJ2-7; TRBD2 matches 8 bases. The CDR3 contains 13 residues. CDR1 is SGHRS, CDR2 YFSETQ, per germline. With V trimmed by 6 bases and J by 3 bases, 5 bases remained unmatched. The CDR3 DNA follows: TGCGCCAGCACGGGGGGGGAGGGCTACGAGCAGTACTTC. It is translated as CASTGGEGYEQYF. Full variable domain (missing parts from reference TRBV5-1 and TRBJ2-7): KAGVTQTPRYLIKTRGQQVTLSCSPISGHRSVSWYQQTPGQGLQFLFEYFSETQRNKGNFPGRFSGRQFSNSRSEMNVSTLELGDSALYLCASTGGEGYEQYFGPGTRLTVT.

The chain is built from TRBV5-1 and TRBJ1-1; D remains unclear. The CDR3 loop spans 16 amino acids. The germline V and J ends were trimmed by 4 bases and 0 bases, with 16 bases remaining between them. CDR1 and CDR2 (germline): SGHRS, YFSETQ. CDR3 sequence (DNA): TGCGCCAGCAGCGCGAGGGCAGACAAAATGAACACTGAAGCTTTCTTT. Amino acid sequence: CASSARADKMNTEAFF.

This clonotype was counted ten times or more. The CDR3 here is CASSEAQGIGYTF. The CDR3 DNA is TGTGCCAGCAGTGAAGCGCAAGGGATCGGCTACACCTTC. This sequence joins TRBV2 and TRBJ1-2; D is uncertain. V was shortened by 0 bases and J by 8 bases, with 10 bases between the two germline ends. The CDR3 is 13 amino acids. The germline gives CDR1 SNHLY, CDR2 FYNNEI. The full variable domain, completed using reference TRBV2 and TRBJ1-2, is EPEVTQTPSHQVTQMGQEVILRCVPISNHLYFYWYRQILGQKVEFLVSFYNNEISEKSEIFDDQFSVERPDGSNFTLKIRSTKLEDSAMYFCASSEAQGIGYTFGSGTRLTVV.

The chain carries TRBV7-2 and TRBJ2-4, with 7 positions matching TRBD2. V lost 3 bases, J lost 4 bases, and 3 bases stayed unmatched. Germline lookup yields CDR1 SGHTA and CDR2 FQGNSA. This CDR3 is 14 amino acids long. As DNA, the CDR3 is TGTGCCAGCAGCTTGAGCGGGATTAAAAACATTCAGTACTTC. This gives the protein CASSLSGIKNIQYF.